This TCR beta chain originates from a study of CD4 T cells in relation to SARS-CoV-2 and coronaviruses. The germline CDR1 and CDR2 sequences are SGHTA and FQGTGA. This CDR3 spans 14 amino acids. The V gene end was trimmed by 6 bases and the J gene end by 3 bases; junction bases not matched to a gene: 4. Unexposed donor CD4+ T cells date from about 2011-2018, before the COVID-19 pandemic. CD4+ T cells were isolated from the cells after about 11 days of culture. The assay was immunoSEQ multiplex PCR, and TCRdb's table has in-frame clones only and misses some. Of 20,000 to 25,000 clones listed, under 80% are singletons. Comment on this clone: Its antigen is currently unknown.

The sequence came from a human donor in good health. The source material was CD4+ T cells from PBMCs, cultured in vitro. The chain recombines TRBV7-3 with TRBJ2-3, with 9 bases fitting TRBD2. Here the CDR3 reads CASRYAGGTDTQYF. The CDR3 DNA sequence: TGTGCCAGCAGATACGCGGGGGGGACAGATACGCAGTATTTT.